These T cell receptor beta chains were read from a single sample in a study of response to subunit inactivated influenza vaccine. TCRdb called the RT-PCR reads again in MiXCR, with one record for every CDR3 protein. This sample yields about 500,000 distinct CDR3 sequences, of which more than 15% are seen a single time; 3% belongs to the top ten. The sample here was CD4+ T cells sorted from PBMCs, taken less than 30 months after vaccination. These receptor sequences come from a man aged 50 to 75 who received an inactivated influenza vaccine. CDR3s include the opening cysteine and the closing phenylalanine or tryptophan. The order of the fields is J gene, V gene, CDR3 protein.

TRBJ2-2 TRBV12-3/TRBV12-4 CASSLDTIGGELFF
TRBJ1-1 TRBV4-1 CASSQGTFGFEAFF
TRBJ2-3 TRBV7-6 CASSRPADTQYF
TRBJ1-1 TRBV7-2 CASSLGSRLNTEAFF
TRBJ2-4 TRBV19 CASSPPDRVSIQYF
TRBJ2-3 TRBV7-2 CASSRDRASSTDTQYF
TRBJ1-2 TRBV20-1 CSANSGAGFDGYTF
TRBJ2-7 TRBV6-1 CASRSGSQYEQYF
TRBJ2-2 TRBV4-2 CASSQDVTRTGELFF
TRBJ2-5 TRBV7-6 CASSYRGGETQYF
TRBJ2-7 TRBV19 CASSTSRGYEQYF
TRBJ2-1 TRBV5-1 CASSSPPGVVQFF
TRBJ1-2 TRBV7-8 CASSLDEYYGYTF
TRBJ2-7 TRBV18 CASSPGSGSYEQYF
TRBJ2-5 TRBV4-1 CASRYRVIQGAQYF
TRBJ2-1 TRBV10-3 CAISDLGGPLNEQFF
TRBJ2-3 TRBV9 CASSVAPGGSDTQYF
TRBJ1-5 TRBV5-4 CASSSGEGGRSNQPQHF
TRBJ2-7 TRBV4-1 CASSQGDLGYEQYF
TRBJ2-7 TRBV3-1 CASSPDANEQYF
TRBJ1-2 TRBV4-2 CASSQDLAGEYGYTF
TRBJ2-2 TRBV6-1 CASSGRTANTGELFF
TRBJ2-7 TRBV5-5 CASTKGGLDEQYF
TRBJ2-3 TRBV5-1 CASSLAPNRETDTQYF
TRBJ2-7 TRBV29-1 CSGGRGSYEQYF
TRBJ2-3 TRBV12-3/TRBV12-4 CASSPNSGVLGDTQYF